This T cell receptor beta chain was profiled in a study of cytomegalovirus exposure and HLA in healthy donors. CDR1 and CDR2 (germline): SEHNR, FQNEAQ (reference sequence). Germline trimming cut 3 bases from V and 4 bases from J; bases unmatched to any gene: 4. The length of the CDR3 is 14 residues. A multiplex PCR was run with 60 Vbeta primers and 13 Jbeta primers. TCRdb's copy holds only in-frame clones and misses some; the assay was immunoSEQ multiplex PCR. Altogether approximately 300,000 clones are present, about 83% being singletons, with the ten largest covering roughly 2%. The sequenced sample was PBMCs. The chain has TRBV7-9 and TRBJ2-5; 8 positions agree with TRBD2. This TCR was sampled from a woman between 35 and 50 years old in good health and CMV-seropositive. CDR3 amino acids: CASSFLAGGETQYF. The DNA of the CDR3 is TGTGCCAGCAGCTTCCTAGCGGGTGGAGAGACCCAGTACTTC.